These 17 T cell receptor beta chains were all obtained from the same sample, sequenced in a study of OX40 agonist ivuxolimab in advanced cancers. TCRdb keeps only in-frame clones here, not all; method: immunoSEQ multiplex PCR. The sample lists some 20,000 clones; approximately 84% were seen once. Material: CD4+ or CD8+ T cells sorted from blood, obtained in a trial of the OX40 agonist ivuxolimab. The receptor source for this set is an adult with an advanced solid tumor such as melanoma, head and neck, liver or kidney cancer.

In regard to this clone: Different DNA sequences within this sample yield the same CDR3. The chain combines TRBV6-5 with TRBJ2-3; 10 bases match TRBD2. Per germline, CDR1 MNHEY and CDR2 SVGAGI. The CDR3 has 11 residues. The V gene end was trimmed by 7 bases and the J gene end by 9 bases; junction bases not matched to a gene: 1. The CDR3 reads CASKTSGTQYF. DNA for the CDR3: TGTGCCAGCAAGACTAGCGGGACGCAGTATTTT.

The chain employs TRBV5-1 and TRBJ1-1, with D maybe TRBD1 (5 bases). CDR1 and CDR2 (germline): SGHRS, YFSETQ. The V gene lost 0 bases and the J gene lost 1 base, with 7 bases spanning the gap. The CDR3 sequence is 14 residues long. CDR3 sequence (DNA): TGCGCCAGCAGCTTGGCAGGGCGGAACACTGAAGCTTTCTTT. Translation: CASSLAGRNTEAFF.

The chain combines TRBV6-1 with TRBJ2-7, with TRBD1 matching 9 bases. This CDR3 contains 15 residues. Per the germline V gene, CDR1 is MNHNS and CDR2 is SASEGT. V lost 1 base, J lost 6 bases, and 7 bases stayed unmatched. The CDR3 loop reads CASSEGDRVSGEQYF. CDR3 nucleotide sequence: TGTGCCAGCAGTGAAGGGGACAGGGTGTCGGGCGAGCAGTACTTC.

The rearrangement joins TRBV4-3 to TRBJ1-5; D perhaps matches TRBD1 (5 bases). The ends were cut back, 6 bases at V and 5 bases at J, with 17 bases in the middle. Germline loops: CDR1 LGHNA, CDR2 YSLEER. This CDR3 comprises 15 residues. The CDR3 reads CASRPGTGSDQPQHF. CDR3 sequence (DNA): TGCGCCAGCAGACCCGGGACGGGGAGCGATCAGCCCCAGCATTTT.

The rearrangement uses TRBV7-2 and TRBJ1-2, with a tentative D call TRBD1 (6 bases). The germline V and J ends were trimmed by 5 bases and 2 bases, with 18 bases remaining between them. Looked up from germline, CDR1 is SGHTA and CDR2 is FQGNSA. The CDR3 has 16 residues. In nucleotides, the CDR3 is TGTGCCAGCAGCGCGGAACCCGGACAGACAAACTATGGCTACACCTTC. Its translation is CASSAEPGQTNYGYTF.

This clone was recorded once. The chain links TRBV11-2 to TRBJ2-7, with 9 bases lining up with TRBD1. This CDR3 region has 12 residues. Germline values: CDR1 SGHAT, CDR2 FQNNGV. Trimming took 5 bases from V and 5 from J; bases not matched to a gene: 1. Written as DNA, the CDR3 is TGTGCCAGCAGCGGGACAGGGAACGAGCAGTACTTC. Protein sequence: CASSGTGNEQYF.

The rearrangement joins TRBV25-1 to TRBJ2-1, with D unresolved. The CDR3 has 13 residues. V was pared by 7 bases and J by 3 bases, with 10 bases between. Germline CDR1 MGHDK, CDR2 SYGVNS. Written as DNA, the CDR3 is TGTGCCAGCACCCCCGACCTCTACAATGAGCAGTTCTTC. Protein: CASTPDLYNEQFF.

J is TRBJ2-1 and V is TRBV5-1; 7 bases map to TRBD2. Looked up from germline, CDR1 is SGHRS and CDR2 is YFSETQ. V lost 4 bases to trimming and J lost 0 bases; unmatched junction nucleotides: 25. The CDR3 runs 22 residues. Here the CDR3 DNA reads TGCGCCAGCAGCCCGGACATTATAGCTAGGGGCAGCGGGGAGAGCTCCTACAATGAGCAGTTCTTC. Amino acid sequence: CASSPDIIARGSGESSYNEQFF.

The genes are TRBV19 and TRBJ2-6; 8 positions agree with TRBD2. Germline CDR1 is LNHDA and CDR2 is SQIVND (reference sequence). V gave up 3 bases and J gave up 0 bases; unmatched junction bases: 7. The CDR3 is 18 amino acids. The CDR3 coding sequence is TGTGCCAGTAGTATCGGGACTAGATTAAGCTCTGGGGCCAACGTCCTGACTTTC. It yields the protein CASSIGTRLSSGANVLTF.

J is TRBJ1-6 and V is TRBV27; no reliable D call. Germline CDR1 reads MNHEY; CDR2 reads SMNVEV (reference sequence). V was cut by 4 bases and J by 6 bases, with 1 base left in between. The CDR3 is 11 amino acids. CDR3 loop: CASSSNSPLHF. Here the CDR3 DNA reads TGTGCCAGCAGTTCTAATTCACCCCTCCACTTT.

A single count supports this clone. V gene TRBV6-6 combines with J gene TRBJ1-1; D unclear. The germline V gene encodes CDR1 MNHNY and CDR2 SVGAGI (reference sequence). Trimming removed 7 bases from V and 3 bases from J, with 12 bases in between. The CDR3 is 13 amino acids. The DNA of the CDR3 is TGTGCCAGCACCACCTGGGGTCACACTGAAGCTTTCTTT. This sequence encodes CASTTWGHTEAFF.

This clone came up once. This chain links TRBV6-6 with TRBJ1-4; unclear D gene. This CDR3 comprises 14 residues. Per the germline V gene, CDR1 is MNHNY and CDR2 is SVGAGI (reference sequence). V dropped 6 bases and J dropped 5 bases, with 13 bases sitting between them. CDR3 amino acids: CASSPYTLNEKLFF. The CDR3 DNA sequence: TGTGCCAGCAGCCCATATACACTAAATGAAAAACTGTTTTTT.

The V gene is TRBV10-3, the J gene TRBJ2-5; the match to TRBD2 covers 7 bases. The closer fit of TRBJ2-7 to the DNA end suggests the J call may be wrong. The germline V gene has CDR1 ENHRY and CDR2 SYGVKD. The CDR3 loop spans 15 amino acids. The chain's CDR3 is CAISESSGASYEQYF. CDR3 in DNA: TGTGCCATCAGTGAGTCGAGCGGGGCTAGCTACGAGCAGTACTTC.

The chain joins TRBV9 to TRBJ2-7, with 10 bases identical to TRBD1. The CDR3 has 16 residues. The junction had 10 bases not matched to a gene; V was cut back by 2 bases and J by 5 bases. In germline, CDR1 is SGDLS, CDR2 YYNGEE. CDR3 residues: CASSVWSTGQGDEQYF. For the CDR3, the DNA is TGTGCCAGCAGCGTTTGGAGCACAGGACAGGGGGACGAGCAGTACTTC.

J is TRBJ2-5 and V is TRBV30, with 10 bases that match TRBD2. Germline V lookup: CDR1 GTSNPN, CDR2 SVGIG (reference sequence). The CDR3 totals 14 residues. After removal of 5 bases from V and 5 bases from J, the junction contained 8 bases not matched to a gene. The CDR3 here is CAWCPSGGAETQYF. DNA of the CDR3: TGTGCCTGGTGCCCCAGCGGGGGGGCGGAGACCCAGTACTTC.

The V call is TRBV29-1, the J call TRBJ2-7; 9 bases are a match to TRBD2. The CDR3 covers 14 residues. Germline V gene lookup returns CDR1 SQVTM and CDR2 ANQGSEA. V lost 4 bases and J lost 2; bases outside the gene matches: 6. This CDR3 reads CSVAPAGGTYEQYF. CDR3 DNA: TGCAGCGTTGCCCCAGCGGGGGGAACCTACGAGCAGTACTTC.

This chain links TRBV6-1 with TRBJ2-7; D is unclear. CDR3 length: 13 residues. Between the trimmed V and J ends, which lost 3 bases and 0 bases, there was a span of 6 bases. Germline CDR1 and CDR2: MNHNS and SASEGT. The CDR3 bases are TGTGCCAGCAGTGATAGTCTCTCCTACGAGCAGTACTTC. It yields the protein CASSDSLSYEQYF.